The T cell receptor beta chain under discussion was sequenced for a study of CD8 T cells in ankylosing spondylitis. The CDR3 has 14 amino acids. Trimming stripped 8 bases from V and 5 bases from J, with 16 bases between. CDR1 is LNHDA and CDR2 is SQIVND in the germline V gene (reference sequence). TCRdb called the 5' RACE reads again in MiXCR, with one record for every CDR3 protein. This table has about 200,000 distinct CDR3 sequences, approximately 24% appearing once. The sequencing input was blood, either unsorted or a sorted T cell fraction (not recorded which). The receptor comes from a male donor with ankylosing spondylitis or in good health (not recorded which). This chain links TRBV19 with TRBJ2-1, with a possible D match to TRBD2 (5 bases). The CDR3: CASGYGPGNNEQFF. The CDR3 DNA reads TGTGCCAGTGGATATGGTCCGGGGAACAATGAGCAGTTCTTC.